Sequencing of this T cell receptor (beta chain) was carried out in a study of control samples from healthy donors and cancer patients. The V gene lost 5 bases and the J gene lost 5 bases, with 12 bases spanning the gap. The CDR3 loop spans 14 amino acids. Germline V gives CDR1 KGHDR, CDR2 SFDVKD. Assay used: immunoSEQ multiplex PCR; TCRdb lists only in-frame clones, some missing. The sample lists 65,000 to 95,000 clones; around 87% were seen once. V gene TRBV24-1 combines with J gene TRBJ2-4, with D possibly TRBD2 on 7 matching bases. This TCR derives from a man aged 50 to 60 in good health. The sample taken for sequencing was blood. The CDR3 DNA is TGTGCCACCAGTGGGGGGGGGCTGGAAAACATTCAGTACTTC. Its protein product is CATSGGGLENIQYF.